This TCR beta chain was observed in a study of T cell responses to AZD1222 COVID-19 vaccine. Measured with immunoSEQ multiplex PCR; TCRdb has only the in-frame clones, and not every one. The sample lists under 95,000 clones, under 90% occurring once. Both about-4-week and about-12-week second-dose recipients were combined. The J segment lost 4 bases and the V segment lost 3 bases, leaving 15 bases of the junction unmatched. Per germline, CDR1 SGDLS and CDR2 YYNGEE. The length of the CDR3 is 17 residues. Study outcomes and limitations: Only a handful of AZD1222 recipients, more than 5 in all, had baseline seropositivity. Mostly white British, mostly female donors; authors suggested clonal diversity may be underestimated. Receipt of two AZD1222 doses was followed by a rise in Spike-specific TCR breadth and depth.

This clone was observed once. Antigen specificity is unknown. The chain couples TRBV9 to TRBJ1-1; TRBD1 matches 7 bases. This TCR came from an adult who received the AZD1222 COVID-19 vaccine. Sequencing used peripheral blood, obtained 28 days after the second AZD1222 dose. The CDR3 sequence: CASSEPGGTGVGTEAFF. The DNA of the CDR3 is TGTGCCAGCAGCGAGCCCGGAGGAACAGGGGTTGGCACTGAAGCTTTCTTT.